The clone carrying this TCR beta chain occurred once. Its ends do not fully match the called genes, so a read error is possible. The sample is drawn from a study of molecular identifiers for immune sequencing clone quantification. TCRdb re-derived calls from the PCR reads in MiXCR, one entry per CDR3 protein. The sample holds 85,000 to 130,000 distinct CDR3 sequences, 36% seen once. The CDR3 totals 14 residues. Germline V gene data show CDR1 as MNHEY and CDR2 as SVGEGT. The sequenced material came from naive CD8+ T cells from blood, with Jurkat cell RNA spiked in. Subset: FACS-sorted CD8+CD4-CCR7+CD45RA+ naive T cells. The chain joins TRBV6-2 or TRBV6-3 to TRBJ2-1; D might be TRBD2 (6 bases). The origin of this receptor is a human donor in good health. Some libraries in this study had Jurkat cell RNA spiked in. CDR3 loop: CATEGTPGGDELFF. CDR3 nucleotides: TGTGCCACCGAGGGGACCCCAGGAGGGGATGAGCTGTTCTTC.